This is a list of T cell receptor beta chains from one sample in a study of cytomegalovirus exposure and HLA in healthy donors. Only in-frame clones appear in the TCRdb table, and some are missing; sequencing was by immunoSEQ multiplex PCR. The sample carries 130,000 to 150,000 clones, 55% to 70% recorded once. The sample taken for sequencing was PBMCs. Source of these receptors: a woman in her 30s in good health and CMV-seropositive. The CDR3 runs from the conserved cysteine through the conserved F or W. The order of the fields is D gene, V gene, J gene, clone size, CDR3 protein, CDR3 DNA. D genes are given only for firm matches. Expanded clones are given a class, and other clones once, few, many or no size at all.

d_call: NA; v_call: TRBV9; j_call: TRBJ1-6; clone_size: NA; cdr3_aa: CASSVMQAYSPLHF; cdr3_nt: TGTGCCAGCAGCGTAATGCAGGCTTATTCACCCCTCCACTTT
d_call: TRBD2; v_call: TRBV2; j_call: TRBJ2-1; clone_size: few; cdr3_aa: CAKSGAAAGVGEQFF; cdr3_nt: TGTGCCAAGTCAGGGGCCGCAGCGGGAGTAGGTGAGCAGTTCTTC
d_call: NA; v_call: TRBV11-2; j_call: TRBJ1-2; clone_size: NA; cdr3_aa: CASSLAPFYGYTF; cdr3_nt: TGTGCCAGCAGCTTAGCCCCGTTCTATGGCTACACCTTC
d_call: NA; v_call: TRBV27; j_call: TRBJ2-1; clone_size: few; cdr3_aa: CASSLGQSYNEQFF; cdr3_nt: TGTGCCAGCAGTTTAGGACAGAGCTACAATGAGCAGTTCTTC
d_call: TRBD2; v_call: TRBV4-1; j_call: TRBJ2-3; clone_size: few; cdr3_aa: CASSQGRKLAGLGTQYF; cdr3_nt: TGCGCCAGCAGCCAAGGTCGGAAACTAGCGGGCCTTGGTACGCAGTATTTT
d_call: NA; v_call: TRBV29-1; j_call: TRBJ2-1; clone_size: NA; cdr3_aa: CSVNSRRDYNEQFF; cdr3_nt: TGCAGCGTTAATTCGCGTCGGGACTACAATGAGCAGTTCTTC
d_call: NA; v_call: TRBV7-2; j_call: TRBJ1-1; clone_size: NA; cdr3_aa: CASSLVEQGNTEAFF; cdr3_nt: TGTGCCAGCAGCTTAGTAGAACAGGGGAACACTGAAGCTTTCTTT
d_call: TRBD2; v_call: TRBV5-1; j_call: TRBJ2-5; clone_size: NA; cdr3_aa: CASSWGTGLADWSQYF; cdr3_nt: TGCGCCAGCAGCTGGGGAACGGGACTAGCGGACTGGAGCCAGTACTTC
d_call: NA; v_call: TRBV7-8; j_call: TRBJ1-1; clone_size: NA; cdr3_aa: CASSSSRREAFF; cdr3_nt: TGTGCCAGCAGCTCGTCCCGTCGTGAAGCTTTCTTT
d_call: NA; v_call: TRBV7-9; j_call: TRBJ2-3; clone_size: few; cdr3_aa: CASSPGSDTQYF; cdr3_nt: TGTGCCAGCAGCCCCGGTTCGGATACGCAGTATTTT
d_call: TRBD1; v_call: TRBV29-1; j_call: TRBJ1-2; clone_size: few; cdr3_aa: CSVEGDRGRGDGYTF; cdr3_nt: TGCAGCGTTGAAGGGGACAGGGGGCGAGGTGATGGCTACACCTTC
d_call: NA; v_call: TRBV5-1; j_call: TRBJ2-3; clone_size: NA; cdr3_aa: CASSLSPGLDTDTQYF; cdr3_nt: TGCGCCAGCAGCTTGAGTCCCGGGTTGGACACAGATACGCAGTATTTT
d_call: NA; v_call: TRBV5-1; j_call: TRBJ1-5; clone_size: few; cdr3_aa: CASSPGLISNQPQHF; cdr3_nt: TGCGCCAGCAGCCCCGGACTGATTAGCAATCAGCCCCAGCATTTT
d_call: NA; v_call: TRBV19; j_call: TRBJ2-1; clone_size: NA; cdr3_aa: CASVELGHNEQFF; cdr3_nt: TGTGCCAGTGTCGAGTTGGGGCACAATGAGCAGTTCTTC